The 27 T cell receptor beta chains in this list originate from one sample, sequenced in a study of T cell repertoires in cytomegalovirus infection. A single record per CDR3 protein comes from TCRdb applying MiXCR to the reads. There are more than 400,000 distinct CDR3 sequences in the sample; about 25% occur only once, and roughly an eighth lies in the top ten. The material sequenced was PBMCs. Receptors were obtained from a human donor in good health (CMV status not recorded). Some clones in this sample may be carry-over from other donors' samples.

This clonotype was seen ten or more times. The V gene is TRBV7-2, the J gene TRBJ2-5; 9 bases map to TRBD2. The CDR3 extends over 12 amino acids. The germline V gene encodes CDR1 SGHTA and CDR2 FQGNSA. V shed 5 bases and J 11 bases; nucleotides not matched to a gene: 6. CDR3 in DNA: TGTGCCAGCAGCATTAGCGGGAGAGCTCAGTACTTC. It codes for CASSISGRAQYF.

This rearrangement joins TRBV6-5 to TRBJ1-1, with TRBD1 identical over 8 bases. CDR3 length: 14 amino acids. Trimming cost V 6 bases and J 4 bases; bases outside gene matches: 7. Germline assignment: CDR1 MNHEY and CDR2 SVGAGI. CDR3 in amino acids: CASSPRQGTTEAFF. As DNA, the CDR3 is TGTGCCAGCAGCCCTAGACAGGGGACCACTGAAGCTTTCTTT.

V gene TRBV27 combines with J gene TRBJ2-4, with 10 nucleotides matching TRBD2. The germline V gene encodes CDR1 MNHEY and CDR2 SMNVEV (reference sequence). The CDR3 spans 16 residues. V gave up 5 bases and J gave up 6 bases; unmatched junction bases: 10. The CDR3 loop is CASSIISGTSVNIQYF. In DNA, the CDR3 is TGTGCCAGCAGTATAATTTCGGGGACTAGCGTAAACATTCAGTACTTC.

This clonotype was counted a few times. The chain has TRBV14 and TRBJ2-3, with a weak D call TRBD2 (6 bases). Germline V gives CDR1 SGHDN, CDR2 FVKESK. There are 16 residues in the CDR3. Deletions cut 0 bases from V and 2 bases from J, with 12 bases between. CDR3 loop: CASSQDPGSLTDTQYF. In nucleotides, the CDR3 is TGTGCCAGCAGCCAAGACCCCGGGAGCCTCACAGATACGCAGTATTTT. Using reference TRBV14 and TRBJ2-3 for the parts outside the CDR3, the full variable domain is EAGVTQFPSHSVIEKGQTVTLRCDPISGHDNLYWYRRVMGKEIKFLLHFVKESKQDESGMPNNRFLAERTGGTYSTLKVQPAELEDSGVYFCASSQDPGSLTDTQYFGPGTRLTVL.

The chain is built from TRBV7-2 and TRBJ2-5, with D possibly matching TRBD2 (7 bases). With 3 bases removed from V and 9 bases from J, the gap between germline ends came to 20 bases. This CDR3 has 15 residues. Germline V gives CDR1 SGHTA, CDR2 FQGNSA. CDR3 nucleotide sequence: TGTGCCAGCAGCTTTGGTGGGGGGGCTGCGGAGGCCCAGTACTTC. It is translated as CASSFGGGAAEAQYF.

CDR3 amino acids: CSARDWVPGSNQPQHF. DNA of the CDR3: TGCAGTGCTAGAGATTGGGTCCCTGGATCCAATCAGCCCCAGCATTTT. The chain couples TRBV20-1 to TRBJ1-5; D is uncertain. The V end was cut by 0 bases, the J end by 3 bases, with 15 bases between. The germline gives CDR1 DFQATT, CDR2 SNEGSKA (reference sequence). This CDR3 comprises 16 residues.

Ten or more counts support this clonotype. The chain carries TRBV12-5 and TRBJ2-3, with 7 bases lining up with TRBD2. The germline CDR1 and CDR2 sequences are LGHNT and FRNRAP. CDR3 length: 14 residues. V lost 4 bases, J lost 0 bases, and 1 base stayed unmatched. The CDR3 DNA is TGTGCTAGTGGTTGGCGGGAGAGCACAGATACGCAGTATTTT. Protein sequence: CASGWRESTDTQYF.

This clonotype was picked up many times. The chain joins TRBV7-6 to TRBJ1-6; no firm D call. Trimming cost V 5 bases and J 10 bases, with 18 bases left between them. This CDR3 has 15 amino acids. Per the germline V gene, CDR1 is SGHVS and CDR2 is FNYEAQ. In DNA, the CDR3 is TGTGCCAGCAGCCTAAGGCCTCAACGGGGATCACCCCTCCACTTT. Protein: CASSLRPQRGSPLHF.

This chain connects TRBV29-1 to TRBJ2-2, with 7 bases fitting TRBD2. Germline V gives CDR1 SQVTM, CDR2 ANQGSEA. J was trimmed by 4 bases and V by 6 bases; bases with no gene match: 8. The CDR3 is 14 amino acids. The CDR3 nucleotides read TGCAGCGTCAAAACTAGCGTCGGCACCGGGGAGCTGTTTTTT. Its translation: CSVKTSVGTGELFF.

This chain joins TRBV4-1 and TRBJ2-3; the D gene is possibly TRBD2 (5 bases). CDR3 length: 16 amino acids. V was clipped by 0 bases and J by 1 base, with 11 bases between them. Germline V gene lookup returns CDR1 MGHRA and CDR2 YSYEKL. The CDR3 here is CASSQDTAGGTDTQYF. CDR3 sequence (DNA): TGCGCCAGCAGCCAAGATACGGCCGGGGGCACAGATACGCAGTATTTT.

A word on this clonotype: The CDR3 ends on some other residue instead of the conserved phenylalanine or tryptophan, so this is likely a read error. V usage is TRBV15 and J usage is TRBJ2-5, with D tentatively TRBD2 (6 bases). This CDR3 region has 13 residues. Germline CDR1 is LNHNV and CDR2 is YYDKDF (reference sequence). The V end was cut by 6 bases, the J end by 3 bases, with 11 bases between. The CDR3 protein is CATRRRDEETQYL. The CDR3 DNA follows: TGTGCCACCAGGAGGAGGGATGAAGAGACCCAGTACCTC.

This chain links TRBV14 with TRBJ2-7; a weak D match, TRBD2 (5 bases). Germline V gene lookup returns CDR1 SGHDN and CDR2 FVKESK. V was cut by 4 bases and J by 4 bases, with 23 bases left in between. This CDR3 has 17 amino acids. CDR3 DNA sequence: TGTGCCAGCAGCCCCACTCACACGGGGAATTTTTTTTACGAGCAGTACGTC. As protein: CASSPTHTGNFFYEQYV.

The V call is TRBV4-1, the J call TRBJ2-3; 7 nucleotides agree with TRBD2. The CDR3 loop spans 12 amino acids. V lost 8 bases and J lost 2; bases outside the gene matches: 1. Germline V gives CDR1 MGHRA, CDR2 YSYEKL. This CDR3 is CASGRATDTQYF. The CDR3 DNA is TGCGCCAGCGGGAGGGCCACAGATACGCAGTATTTT.

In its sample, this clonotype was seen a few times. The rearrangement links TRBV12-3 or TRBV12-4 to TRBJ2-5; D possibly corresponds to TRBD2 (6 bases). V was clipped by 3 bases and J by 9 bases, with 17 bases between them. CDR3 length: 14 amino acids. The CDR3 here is CASSFVGTLLPQYF. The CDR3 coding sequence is TGTGCCAGCAGTTTTGTGGGGACTCTTTTGCCCCAGTACTTC.

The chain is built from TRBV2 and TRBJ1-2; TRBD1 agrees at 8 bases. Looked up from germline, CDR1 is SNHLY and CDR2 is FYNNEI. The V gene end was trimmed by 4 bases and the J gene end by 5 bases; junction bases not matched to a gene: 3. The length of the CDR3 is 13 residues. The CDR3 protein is CASSARTGYGYTF. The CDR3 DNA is TGTGCCAGCAGTGCCAGGACAGGGTATGGCTACACCTTC. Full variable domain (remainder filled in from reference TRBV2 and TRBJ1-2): EPEVTQTPSHQVTQMGQEVILRCVPISNHLYFYWYRQILGQKVEFLVSFYNNEISEKSEIFDDQFSVERPDGSNFTLKIRSTKLEDSAMYFCASSARTGYGYTFGSGTRLTVV.

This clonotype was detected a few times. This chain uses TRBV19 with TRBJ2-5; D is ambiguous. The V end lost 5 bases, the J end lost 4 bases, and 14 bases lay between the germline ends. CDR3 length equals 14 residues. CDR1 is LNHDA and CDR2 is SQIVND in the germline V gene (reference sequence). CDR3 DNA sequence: TGTGCCAGTAGTCTCACTCGGTCAGGAGAGACCCAGTACTTC. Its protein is CASSLTRSGETQYF.

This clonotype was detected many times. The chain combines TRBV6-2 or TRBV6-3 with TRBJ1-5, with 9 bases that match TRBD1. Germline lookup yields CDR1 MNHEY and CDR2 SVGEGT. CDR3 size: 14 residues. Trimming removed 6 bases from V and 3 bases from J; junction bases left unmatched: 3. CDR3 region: CASRQGAFNQPQHF. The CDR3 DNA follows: TGTGCCAGCAGACAGGGGGCCTTCAATCAGCCCCAGCATTTT.

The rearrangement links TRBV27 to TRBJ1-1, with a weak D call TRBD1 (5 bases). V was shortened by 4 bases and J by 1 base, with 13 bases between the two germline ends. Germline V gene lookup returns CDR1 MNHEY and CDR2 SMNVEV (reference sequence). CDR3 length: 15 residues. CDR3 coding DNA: TGTGCCAGCAGTTCCTTAGGGACGGGGAACACTGAAGCTTTCTTT. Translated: CASSSLGTGNTEAFF.

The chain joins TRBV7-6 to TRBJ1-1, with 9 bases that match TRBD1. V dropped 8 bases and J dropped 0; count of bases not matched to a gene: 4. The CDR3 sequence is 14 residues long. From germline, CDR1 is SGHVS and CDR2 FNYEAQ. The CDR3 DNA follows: TGTGCCAGCGGGACAGGGCTGATGAACACTGAAGCTTTCTTT. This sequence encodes CASGTGLMNTEAFF. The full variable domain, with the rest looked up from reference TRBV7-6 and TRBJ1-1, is GAGVSQSPRYKVTKRGQDVALRCDPISGHVSLYWYRQALGQGPEFLTYFNYEAQQDKSGLPNDRFSAERPEGSISTLTIQRTEQRDSAMYRCASGTGLMNTEAFFGQGTRLTVV.

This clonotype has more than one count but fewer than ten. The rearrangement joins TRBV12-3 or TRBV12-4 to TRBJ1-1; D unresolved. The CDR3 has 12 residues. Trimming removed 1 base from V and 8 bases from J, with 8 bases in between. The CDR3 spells CASSLGIGEAFF. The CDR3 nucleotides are TGTGCCAGCAGTTTAGGGATTGGAGAAGCTTTCTTT.

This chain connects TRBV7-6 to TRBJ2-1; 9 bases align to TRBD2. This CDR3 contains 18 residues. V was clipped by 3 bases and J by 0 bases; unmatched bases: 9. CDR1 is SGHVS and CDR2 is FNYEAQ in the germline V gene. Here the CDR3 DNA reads TGTGCCAGCAGCTTGTATGAGCGGGAGGCCCGCTCCTACAATGAGCAGTTCTTC. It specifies CASSLYEREARSYNEQFF.

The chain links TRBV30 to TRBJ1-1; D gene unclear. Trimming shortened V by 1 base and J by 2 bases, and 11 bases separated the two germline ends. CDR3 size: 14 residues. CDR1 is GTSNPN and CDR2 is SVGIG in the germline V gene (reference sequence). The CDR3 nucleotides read TGTGCCTGGAGTGACTCGGATCGAAACACTGAAGCTTTCTTT. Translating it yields CAWSDSDRNTEAFF.

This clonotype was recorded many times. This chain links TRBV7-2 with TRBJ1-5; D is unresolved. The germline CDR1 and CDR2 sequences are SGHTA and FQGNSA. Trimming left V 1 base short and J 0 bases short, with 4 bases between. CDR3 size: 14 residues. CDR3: CASSLVNSNQPQHF. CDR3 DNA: TGTGCCAGCAGCTTAGTTAATAGCAATCAGCCCCAGCATTTT. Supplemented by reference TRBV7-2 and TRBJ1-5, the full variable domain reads GAGVSQSPSNKVTEKGKDVELRCDPISGHTALYWYRQSLGQGLEFLIYFQGNSAPDKSGLPSDRFSAERTGGSVSTLTIQRTQQEDSAVYLCASSLVNSNQPQHFGDGTRLSIL.

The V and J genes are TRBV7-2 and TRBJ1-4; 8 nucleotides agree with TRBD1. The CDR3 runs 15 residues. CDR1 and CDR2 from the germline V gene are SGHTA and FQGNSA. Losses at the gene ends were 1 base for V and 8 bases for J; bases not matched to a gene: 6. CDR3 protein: CASSLDQGASEKLFF. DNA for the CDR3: TGTGCCAGCAGCTTAGATCAGGGGGCGAGCGAAAAACTGTTTTTT.

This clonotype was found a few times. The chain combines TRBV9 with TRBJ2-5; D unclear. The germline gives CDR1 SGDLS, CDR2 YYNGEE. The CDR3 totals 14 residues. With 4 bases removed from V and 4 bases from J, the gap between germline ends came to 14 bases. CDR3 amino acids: CASSSSPTVETQYF. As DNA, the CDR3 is TGTGCCAGCAGCTCGTCCCCGACGGTAGAGACCCAGTACTTC. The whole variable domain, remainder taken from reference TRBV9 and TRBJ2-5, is DSGVTQTPKHLITATGQRVTLRCSPRSGDLSVYWYQQSLDQGLQFLIQYYNGEERAKGNILERFSAQQFPDLHSELNLSSLELGDSALYFCASSSSPTVETQYFGPGTRLLVL.

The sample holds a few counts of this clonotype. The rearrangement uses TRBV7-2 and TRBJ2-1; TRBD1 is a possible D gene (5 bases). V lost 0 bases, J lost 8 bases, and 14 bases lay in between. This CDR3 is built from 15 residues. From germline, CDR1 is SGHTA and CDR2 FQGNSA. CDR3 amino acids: CASSLAGPGFHEQFF. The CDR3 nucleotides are TGTGCCAGCAGCTTAGCGGGGCCCGGCTTCCATGAGCAGTTCTTC.

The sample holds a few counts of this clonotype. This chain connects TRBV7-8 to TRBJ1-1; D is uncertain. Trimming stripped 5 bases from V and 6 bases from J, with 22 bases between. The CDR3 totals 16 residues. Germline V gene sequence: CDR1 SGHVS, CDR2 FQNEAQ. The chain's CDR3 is CASSRTPGGMFAEAFF. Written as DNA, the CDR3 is TGTGCCAGCAGCCGTACCCCTGGTGGCATGTTCGCTGAAGCTTTCTTT.